This T cell receptor beta chain was captured in a study of blood T cell repertoires in COVID-19. Study as a whole: Samples representing acute and convalescent COVID-19 were sourced from the United States, Italy and Spain. In each case, the material was cDNA or gDNA derived from T cells, B-cell-depleted T cells, or PBMCs.

Authors' processing steps: From reference gene primer amplification, estimates of nucleated cell counts were derived. The repertoire was sequenced with immunoSEQ multiplex PCR; TCRdb's copy has only in-frame clones and lacks some. Clonal size and the V and J genes are those of that table, whereas D and trimming came from the DNA. The sample carries 110,000 or so clones, approximately 80% recorded once. This CDR3 has 14 residues. Germline V gene sequence: CDR1 SNHLY, CDR2 FYNNEI. Trimming removed 1 base at V and 1 base at J, with 7 bases between. Sequencing was performed on peripheral blood. J is TRBJ1-2 and V is TRBV2; D is unclear. This TCR was sampled from a woman aged 80 or over with acute or convalescent COVID-19. The CDR3 coding sequence is TGTGCCAGCAGTGAAGGAGGTAGTAACTATGGCTACACCTTC. This gives the protein CASSEGGSNYGYTF.